Listed here are 11 T cell receptor beta chains from one sample, sequenced in a study of blood T cell repertoires in COVID-19. Some clones are missing from TCRdb's copy, which holds only in-frame ones; the method was immunoSEQ multiplex PCR. The table has approximately 140,000 clones, approximately 80% seen once; the top ten hold 8% to 9%. Sequencing input: peripheral blood. The source of these receptors is a human donor with acute or convalescent COVID-19. The donor label of this sample is uncertain.

The genes are TRBV11-2 and TRBJ1-1; D may be TRBD1 (6 bases). Trimming cost V 1 base and J 3 bases, with 9 bases left between them. Germline CDR1 and CDR2: SGHAT and FQNNGV. This CDR3 has 14 amino acids. CDR3 sequence reads: CASSLGGGYTEAFF. The DNA for the CDR3 is TGTGCCAGCAGCTTAGGTGGGGGCTACACTGAAGCTTTCTTT.

The genes are TRBV9 and TRBJ1-2; D ambiguous. The V end was cut by 5 bases, the J end by 7 bases, with 21 bases between. Germline V gives CDR1 SGDLS, CDR2 YYNGEE. CDR3 size: 15 residues. Here the CDR3 DNA reads TGTGCCAGCAGTCCAAACTCTAACCTTCGAAGTGGCTACACCTTC. This gives the protein CASSPNSNLRSGYTF.

The rearrangement joins TRBV5-6 to TRBJ1-3; 7 nucleotides agree with TRBD1. J gave up 2 bases and V 2 bases, and 4 bases lay outside the gene matches. CDR3 length equals 15 residues. Germline V gene sequence: CDR1 SGHDT, CDR2 YYEEEE. The CDR3 loop reads CASSLRQGTGNTIYF. The CDR3 coding sequence is TGTGCCAGCAGCTTACGACAGGGAACTGGAAACACCATATATTTT.

The rearrangement links TRBV7-9 to TRBJ2-1; 7 bases agree with TRBD1. The CDR3 spans 14 residues. Germline-derived CDR1 and CDR2 are SEHNR and FQNEAQ (reference sequence). The ends lost 2 bases at V and 5 bases at J; junction bases unmatched: 3. The CDR3 DNA reads TGTGCCAGCAGCTTAACTCAGGGGGACAATGAGCAGTTCTTC. Its protein product is CASSLTQGDNEQFF.

V usage is TRBV6-1 and J usage is TRBJ1-5; TRBD1 is a possible D gene (6 bases). V was clipped by 1 base and J by 4 bases, with 14 bases between them. Looked up from germline, CDR1 is MNHNS and CDR2 is SASEGT. This CDR3 comprises 16 residues. As DNA, the CDR3 is TGTGCCAGCAGTGAAGAACGTTTCAGGGGAAATCAGCCCCAGCATTTT. Translated: CASSEERFRGNQPQHF.

The rearrangement uses TRBV24-1 and TRBJ2-3; 7 bases align to TRBD1. CDR3 length: 12 residues. Unmatched junction bases numbered 3, after V lost 8 bases and J lost 5 bases. The germline gives CDR1 KGHDR, CDR2 SFDVKD. The DNA for the CDR3 is TGTGCCACCAACCCAGGGGGAGATACGCAGTATTTT. Amino acids: CATNPGGDTQYF.

This chain uses TRBV5-1 with TRBJ1-5, with 9 positions matching TRBD1. The ends lost 3 bases at V and 5 bases at J; junction bases unmatched: 3. Germline V gives CDR1 SGHRS, CDR2 YFSETQ. The length of the CDR3 is 14 residues. CDR3 loop: CASSSGQGDQPQHF. CDR3 in DNA: TGCGCCAGCAGCTCGGGACAGGGTGATCAGCCCCAGCATTTT.

The rearrangement joins TRBV27 to TRBJ1-2, with a tentative D call TRBD1 (5 bases). The ends were cut back, 1 base at V and 4 bases at J, with 7 bases in the middle. CDR3 length: 13 residues. The germline V gene encodes CDR1 MNHEY and CDR2 SMNVEV (reference sequence). This CDR3 reads CASSLFGGYGYTF. The CDR3 bases are TGTGCCAGCAGTTTATTCGGGGGCTATGGCTACACCTTC.

The chain recombines TRBV4-1 with TRBJ1-4; D gene ambiguous. This CDR3 has 16 amino acids. Germline V CDR1 and CDR2: MGHRA, YSYEKL. The ends were cut back, 3 bases at V and 5 bases at J, with 16 bases in the middle. The CDR3 loop is CASSHPRGGQNEKLFF. In DNA form, the CDR3 reads TGCGCCAGCAGCCACCCTCGGGGAGGGCAGAATGAAAAACTGTTTTTT.

The V and J genes are TRBV6-6 and TRBJ2-7; perhaps TRBD2 as D (6 bases). This CDR3 comprises 14 residues. Germline CDR1 MNHNY, CDR2 SVGAGI (reference sequence). V was clipped by 6 bases and J by 6 bases, with 18 bases between them. The CDR3, as DNA: TGTGCCAGCAGGTCCGGGGGTGGGTGGGCCGAGCAGTACTTC. It codes for CASRSGGGWAEQYF.

V and J are TRBV24-1 and TRBJ2-7; tentatively, D is TRBD1 (6 bases). In germline, CDR1 is KGHDR, CDR2 SFDVKD. This CDR3 spans 18 amino acids. Trimming removed 7 bases from V and 1 base from J, with 25 bases in between. In DNA, the CDR3 is TGTGCCACCAGACCCGGACAGCTGCCTACCAGAATTTCCTACGAGCAGTACGTC. Translated: CATRPGQLPTRISYEQYV.